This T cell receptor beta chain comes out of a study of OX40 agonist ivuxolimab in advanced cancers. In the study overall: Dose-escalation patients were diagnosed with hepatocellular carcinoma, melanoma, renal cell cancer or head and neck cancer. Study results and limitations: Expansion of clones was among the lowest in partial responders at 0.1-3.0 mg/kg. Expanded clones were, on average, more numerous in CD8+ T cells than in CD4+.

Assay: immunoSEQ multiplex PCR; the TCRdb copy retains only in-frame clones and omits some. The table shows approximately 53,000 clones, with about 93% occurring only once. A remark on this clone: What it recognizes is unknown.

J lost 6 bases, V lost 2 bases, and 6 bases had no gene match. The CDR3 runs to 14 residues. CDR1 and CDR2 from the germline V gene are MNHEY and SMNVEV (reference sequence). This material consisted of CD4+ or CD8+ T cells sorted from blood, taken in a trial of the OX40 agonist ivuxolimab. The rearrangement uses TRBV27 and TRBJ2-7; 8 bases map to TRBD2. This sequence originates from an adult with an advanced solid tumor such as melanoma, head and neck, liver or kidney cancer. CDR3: CASSLTGLGFEQYF. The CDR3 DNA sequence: TGTGCCAGCAGTTTAACGGGACTAGGTTTCGAGCAGTACTTC.